These T cell receptor beta chains were read from a single sample in a study of PD-1 blockade in classical Hodgkin lymphoma. The data were produced by immunoSEQ multiplex PCR, yet TCRdb's version contains in-frame clones alone and is incomplete. Of 30,000 to 35,000 clones listed, about four fifths are singletons. The material sequenced was peripheral blood mononuclear cells (PBMCs), taken at baseline. The receptors stem from a human donor with classical Hodgkin lymphoma. The CDR3 runs from the conserved cysteine through the conserved F or W. The listing skips clone size in some rows; elsewhere it reads once, few, many or a size class.

size,J,length,V,CDR3
NA,TRBJ2-1,15,TRBV7-3,CASSLTGQRNNEQFF
NA,TRBJ1-5,14,TRBV2,CASSGGGNNQPQHF
NA,TRBJ1-1,14,TRBV4-3,CASSPGQQNTEAFF
NA,TRBJ2-7,14,TRBV6-5,CASSSGLAVYEQYF
NA,TRBJ1-1,18,TRBV27,CASSLSPITGSGYTEAFF
NA,TRBJ1-3,12,TRBV11-3,CASSASGNTIYF
NA,TRBJ1-1,13,TRBV28,CASNEGRLTEAFF
NA,TRBJ1-2,13,TRBV9,CASSFGQGGGYTF
NA,TRBJ2-7,14,TRBV7-6,CASSLGHMSYEQYF
NA,TRBJ2-5,11,TRBV7-9,CASSPSETQYF
NA,TRBJ1-5,14,TRBV25-1,CASSASYSNQPQHF
once,TRBJ1-2,17,TRBV28,CASSLQTGFPISYGYTF
NA,TRBJ2-3,17,TRBV11-3,CASSPPRLAGDTDTQYF
NA,TRBJ2-5,16,TRBV19,CASSISGQGGQETQYF
NA,TRBJ2-5,14,TRBV10-3,CAISESGRGETQYF
NA,TRBJ2-5,13,TRBV7-6,CASSLAGGETQYF
NA,TRBJ2-3,13,TRBV29-1,CSATGVGADTQYF
NA,TRBJ1-6,13,TRBV11-2,CASSLSEGMTLHF
NA,TRBJ1-1,13,TRBV28,CASSSQLNTEAFF
NA,TRBJ2-5,15,TRBV9,CASSVGGLAGVAQYF
NA,TRBJ2-1,13,TRBV7-6,CATKARDYNEQFF
NA,TRBJ2-7,14,TRBV6-5,CASSPERRNYEQYF
few,TRBJ1-2,15,TRBV6-1,CASSAVNLGSYGYTF
NA,TRBJ1-1,14,TRBV19,CASSISTGDTEAFF